This TCR beta chain was sequenced in a study of T cells after yellow fever vaccination (dated by TCRdb to the late 2010s). Looking at the study overall: Staining for CD3, CD45RA, CCR7 and CD95 was used to sort memory subsets (EM, EMRA, CM and Tscm) on a BD FACS Aria III. Libraries from fractions with low cell numbers were prepared with the SMART-Seq v4 Ultra Low Input RNA kit. Bulk TCR alpha and beta repertoires were sequenced longitudinally to track T-cell clones before and after primary and booster YFV17D yellow fever vaccination. Two healthy male donors, one aged 18 to 29 and one aged 30 to 39 years, were included in the cohort. Bulk PBMC replicates and cell subsets were isolated from blood drawn at multiple timepoints before and after both primary and secondary immunization. Memory subsets were sorted on days 0, 15 and 45 and at 18 months after primary vaccination, and on days 0, 15 and 45 after the 30-year booster. What the research found in general, with its limitations: Because the study included only a couple of donors, the extent to which the findings can be generalized is limited. A small share of clonotypes occurred in both CD4 and CD8 compartments, likely arising from convergent recombination. Most clones expanded after primary vaccination were re-detected after the booster (around 96% of CD4 and around 88% of CD8), suggesting broad memory maintenance. In the sorted memory subsets on day 0, nearly all vaccine-responding clonotypes were below the level of detection. Computational filtering was required because FACS-sorted repertoires could contain abundant contaminating clonotypes from the bulk population. Compared with the primary T-cell response, the secondary T-cell response was faster but weaker, reaching its peak on day 5 rather than on day 15.

TCR cDNA was made using 5'RACE template switching, a step that added a universal primer site and unique molecular identifiers. Priming of cDNA synthesis was performed from both the TCR alpha and TCR beta constant segments. Libraries were amplified in two PCR steps, with sample barcodes and sequencing adapters added in the second step. Sequencing of the libraries was done on either Illumina HiSeq 2500 (2x100 bp) or NovaSeq (2x150 bp). In the source study's methods: Reads were demultiplexed and collapsed into UMI consensus sequences with MIGEC, and V(D)J alignment was performed with MiXCR. Using edgeR on replicate PBMC samples, clonotypes were called vaccine-responding if FDR was below 0.01 and the log2 fold change was above 5 up to day 15. CD4 or CD8 identity was assigned to each bulk clonotype according to whether the clonotype was present at higher abundance in the sequenced CD4 repertoire or the sequenced CD8 repertoire. To estimate the distribution of each clone across memory phenotypes, clonotype frequencies in memory subsets were weighted by FACS-sorted cell numbers. The public reads were reprocessed in TCRdb via fastp at Q25 and MiXCR, keeping in-frame beta chains. Duplicate CDR3 protein sequences are folded into a single record with the most common DNA and genes. TCRdb assigned the V and J calls; the authors' analysis was not used. The sample contains about 21,000 distinct CDR3 sequences, around 5.2% of them found a single time. Clones ranked in the top ten supply around 18% of the sample.

The sample's treatment or condition label is to be understood as: live attenuated yellow fever vaccine strain. PBMCs were isolated from peripheral blood using a standard Ficoll-Paque protocol. The RNeasy Micro Kit was used to extract RNA from sorted memory subsets. The sample holds many counts of this clonotype. Per-base quality was not reported, and no clone a single base away is much larger than it. The CDR3 starts with the cysteine, ends with the phenylalanine, and has 16 residues. Only CDR3 DNA is held: 48 bases, read in frame from base 1. From the germline V gene, CDR1 is LGHNA and CDR2 is YSLEER. V lost 3 bases and J lost 0 bases; the stretch between them is 13 bases long.

The source is a man aged 18 to 29 who received the YFV17D yellow fever vaccine. This sequence uses TRBV4-3 and TRBJ2-3, with the D call tentatively TRBD1 or TRBD2, each fitting 5 bases. The sequences come from PBMCs, either bulk or a sorted T-cell subset (CD4+, CD8+, memory, or dextramer-sorted; not recorded which), collected roughly 46 days after the first yellow fever vaccination. This receptor carries the CDR3 CASSQSGTASTDTQYF. The bases are TGCGCCAGCAGCCAGTCCGGGACGGCAAGCACAGATACGCAGTATTTT.